This TCR beta chain was found in a study of vaccination effects on CD4 cells after COVID-19. Repertoires were generated with immunoSEQ multiplex PCR, while TCRdb's copy carries only in-frame clones and drops some. The data hold around 35,000 clones, with approximately 75% observed a single time. Germline CDR1 is LNHNV and CDR2 is YYDKDF (reference sequence). V dropped 0 bases and J dropped 5 bases, with 4 bases sitting between them. The CDR3 sequence is 12 residues long. Only a few counts were recorded for this clone. Antigen unknown. Findings and caveats of the study: Clones from infection and from vaccination both contracted markedly late after vaccination. The study got few convalescent patients and did not collect any early post-infection timepoints.

Once cultured for roughly ten days, the cells underwent separation to obtain CD4+ T cells. Having tested negative for nucleocapsid antibodies, the vaccine recipients showed no prior SARS-CoV-2 infection. This receptor was taken from a human donor who received a COVID-19 vaccine. The source material was CD4+ T cells from PBMCs cultured without peptide, sampled before COVID-19 vaccination. The chain carries TRBV15 and TRBJ1-1; no reliable D call. The CDR3 nucleotides are TGTGCCACCAGCAGAGATACGACTGAAGCTTTCTTT. It yields the protein CATSRDTTEAFF.